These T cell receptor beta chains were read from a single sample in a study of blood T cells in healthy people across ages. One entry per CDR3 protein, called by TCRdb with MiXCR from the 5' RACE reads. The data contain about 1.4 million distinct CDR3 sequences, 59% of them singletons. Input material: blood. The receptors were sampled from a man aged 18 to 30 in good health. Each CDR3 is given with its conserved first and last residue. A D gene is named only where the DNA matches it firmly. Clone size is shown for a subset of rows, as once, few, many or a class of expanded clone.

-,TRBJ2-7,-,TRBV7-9,CASSFSVGGRRYEQYF,TGTGCCAGCAGCTTCAGCGTAGGGGGGAGGAGGTACGAGCAGTACTTC
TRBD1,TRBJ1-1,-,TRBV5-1,CASSLGQGWDTEAFF,TGCGCCAGCAGCTTGGGACAGGGGTGGGACACTGAAGCTTTCTTT
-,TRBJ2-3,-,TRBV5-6,CAGSYMDTQYF,TGTGCCGGCAGCTACATGGATACGCAGTATTTT
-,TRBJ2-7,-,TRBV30,CAWSQATGGDEQYF,TGTGCCTGGAGTCAGGCGACAGGTGGGGACGAGCAGTACTTC
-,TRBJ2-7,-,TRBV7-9,CASSGPQAEYEQYF,TGTGCCAGCAGCGGACCCCAGGCGGAATACGAGCAGTACTTC
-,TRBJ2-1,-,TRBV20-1,CSATDSPSSYNEQFF,TGCAGTGCTACCGACAGTCCGAGCTCCTACAATGAGCAGTTCTTC
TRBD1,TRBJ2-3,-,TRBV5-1,CASSFGQGDYTDTQYF,TGCGCCAGCAGCTTCGGACAGGGAGACTACACAGATACGCAGTATTTT
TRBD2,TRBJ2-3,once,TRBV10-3,CAITLGSGGTDTQYF,TGTGCCATCACCCTGGGTAGCGGGGGGACAGATACGCAGTATTTT
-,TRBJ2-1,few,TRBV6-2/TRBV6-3,CASSAQGYNEQFF,TGTGCCAGCAGTGCGCAGGGGTACAATGAGCAGTTCTTC
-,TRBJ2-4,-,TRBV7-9,CASSLAGAQNIQYF,TGTGCCAGCAGCTTAGCAGGGGCCCAAAACATTCAGTACTTC
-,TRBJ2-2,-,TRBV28,CASSVRQISGELFF,TGTGCCAGCAGTGTTAGACAGATCTCCGGGGAGCTGTTTTTT
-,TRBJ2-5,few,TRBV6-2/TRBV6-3,CASSPFGAVSLQETQYF,TGTGCCAGCAGCCCATTCGGGGCAGTCAGCCTTCAAGAGACCCAGTACTTC
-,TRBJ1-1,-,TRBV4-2,CASSYSGQGTEAFF,TGTGCCAGCAGCTATTCGGGGCAGGGGACTGAAGCTTTCTTT
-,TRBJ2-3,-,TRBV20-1,CSQQDTDTQYF,TGCAGCCAACAAGACACAGATACGCAGTATTTT
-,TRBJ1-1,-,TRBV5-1,CASSLVGYTEAFF,TGCGCCAGCAGCTTGGTGGGATACACTGAAGCTTTCTTT
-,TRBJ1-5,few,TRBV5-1,CANTTSGGPYQPQHF,TGCGCCAACACAACGAGTGGGGGGCCCTATCAGCCCCAGCATTTT
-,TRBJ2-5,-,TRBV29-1,CSVRQQETQYF,TGCAGCGTGCGACAGCAAGAGACCCAGTACTTC
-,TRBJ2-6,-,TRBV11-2,CASSRDLSSGANVLTF,TGTGCCAGCAGCCGAGACTTAAGCTCTGGGGCCAACGTCCTGACTTTC
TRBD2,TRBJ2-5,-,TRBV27,CASSWGSGGAGETQYF,TGTGCCAGCAGTTGGGGTAGCGGGGGGGCCGGGGAGACCCAGTACTTC
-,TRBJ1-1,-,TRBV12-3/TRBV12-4,CASSPGITESPFF,TGTGCCAGCAGTCCGGGAATTACGGAGTCTCCTTTCTTT
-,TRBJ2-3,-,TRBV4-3,CASSVSGSRTDTQYF,TGCGCCAGCAGTGTTAGTGGGAGCCGCACAGATACGCAGTATTTT
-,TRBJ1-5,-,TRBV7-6,CASSPTVGRAPKYSNQPQHF,TGTGCCAGCAGCCCGACGGTTGGCAGGGCACCTAAATACAGCAATCAGCCCCAGCATTTT
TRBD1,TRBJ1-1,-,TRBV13,CASSYGTGGPANTEAFF,TGTGCCAGCAGCTATGGGACAGGGGGCCCGGCGAACACTGAAGCTTTCTTT
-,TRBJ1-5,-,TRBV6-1,CASSQTQNQPQHF,TGTGCCAGCAGTCAGACACAAAATCAGCCCCAGCATTTT
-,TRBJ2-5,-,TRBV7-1,CASSSVAGGIGTQYF,TGTGCCAGCAGCTCAGTAGCAGGGGGGATTGGGACCCAGTACTTC
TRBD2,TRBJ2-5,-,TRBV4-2,CASSQELAGGEETQYF,TGTGCCAGCAGCCAAGAACTAGCGGGAGGTGAAGAGACCCAGTACTTC
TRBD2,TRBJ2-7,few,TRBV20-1,CSASSTSGSAYEQYF,TGCAGTGCTTCCTCGACTAGCGGGAGCGCCTACGAGCAGTACTTC
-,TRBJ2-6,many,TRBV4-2,CASSQEEGTGANVLTF,TGTGCCAGCAGCCAAGAGGAGGGGACTGGGGCCAACGTCCTGACTTTC